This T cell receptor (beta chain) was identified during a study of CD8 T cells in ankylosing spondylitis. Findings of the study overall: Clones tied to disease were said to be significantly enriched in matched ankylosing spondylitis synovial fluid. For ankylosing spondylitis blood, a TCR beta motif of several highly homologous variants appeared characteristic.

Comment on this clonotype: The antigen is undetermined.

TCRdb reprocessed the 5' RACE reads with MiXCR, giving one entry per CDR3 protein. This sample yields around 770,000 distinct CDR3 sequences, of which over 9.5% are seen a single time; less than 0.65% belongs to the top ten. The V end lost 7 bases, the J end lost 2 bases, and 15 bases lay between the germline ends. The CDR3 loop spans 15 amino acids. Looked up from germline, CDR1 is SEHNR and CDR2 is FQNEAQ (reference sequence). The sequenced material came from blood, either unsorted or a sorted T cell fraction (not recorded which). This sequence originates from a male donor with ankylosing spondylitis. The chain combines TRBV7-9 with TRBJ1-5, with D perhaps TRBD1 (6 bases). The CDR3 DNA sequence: TGTGCCAGCAACGAGGGGGGGGCGGGCAATCAGCCCCAGCATTTT. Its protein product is CASNEGGAGNQPQHF.